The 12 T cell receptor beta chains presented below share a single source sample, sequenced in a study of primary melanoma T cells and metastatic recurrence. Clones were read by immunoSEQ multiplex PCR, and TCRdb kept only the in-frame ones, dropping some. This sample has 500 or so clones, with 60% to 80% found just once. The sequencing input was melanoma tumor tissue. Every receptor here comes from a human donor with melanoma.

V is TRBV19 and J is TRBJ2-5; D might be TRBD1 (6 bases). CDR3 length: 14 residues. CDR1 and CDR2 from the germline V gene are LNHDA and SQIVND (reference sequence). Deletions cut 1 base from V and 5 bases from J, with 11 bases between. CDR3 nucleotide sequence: TGTGCCAGTAGTATAGGCAGGGGCGATGAGACCCAGTACTTC. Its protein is CASSIGRGDETQYF.

This CDR3 is CASRRSGLSDSPLHF. In nucleotides, the CDR3 is TGTGCCAGCAGACGCTCAGGGCTATCCGATTCACCCCTCCACTTT. The rearrangement links TRBV7-5 to TRBJ1-6; the table names TRBD1, a call not compared with the DNA. TRBV7-5 is deemed a pseudogene. This CDR3 has 15 residues.

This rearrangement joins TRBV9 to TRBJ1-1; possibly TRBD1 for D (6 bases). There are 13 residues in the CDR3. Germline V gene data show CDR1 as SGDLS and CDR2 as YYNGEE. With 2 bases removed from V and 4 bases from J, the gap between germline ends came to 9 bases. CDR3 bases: TGTGCCAGCAGCGTTCAGGGGAGCACTGAAGCTTTCTTT. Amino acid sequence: CASSVQGSTEAFF. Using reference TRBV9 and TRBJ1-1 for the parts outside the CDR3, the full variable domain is DSGVTQTPKHLITATGQRVTLRCSPRSGDLSVYWYQQSLDQGLQFLIQYYNGEERAKGNILERFSAQQFPDLHSELNLSSLELGDSALYFCASSVQGSTEAFFGQGTRLTVV.

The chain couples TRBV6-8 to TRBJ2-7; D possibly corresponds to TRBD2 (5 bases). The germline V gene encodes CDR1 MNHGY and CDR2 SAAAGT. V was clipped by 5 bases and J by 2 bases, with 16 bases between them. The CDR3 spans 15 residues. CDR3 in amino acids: CASSLAPGQAYEQYF. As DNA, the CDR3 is TGTGCCAGCAGTCTAGCCCCCGGCCAGGCCTACGAGCAGTACTTC.

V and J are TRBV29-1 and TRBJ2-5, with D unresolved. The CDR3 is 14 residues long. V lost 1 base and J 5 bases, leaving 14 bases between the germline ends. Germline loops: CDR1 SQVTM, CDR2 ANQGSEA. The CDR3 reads CSVEAADGTETQYF. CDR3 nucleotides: TGCAGCGTTGAAGCGGCGGACGGAACGGAGACCCAGTACTTC.

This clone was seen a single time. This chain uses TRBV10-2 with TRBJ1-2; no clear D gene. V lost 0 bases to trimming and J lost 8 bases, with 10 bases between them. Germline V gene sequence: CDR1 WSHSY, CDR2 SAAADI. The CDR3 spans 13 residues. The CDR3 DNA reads TGCGCCAGCAGTGAGTCGGAGCGCTTCGGCTACACCTTC. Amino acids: CASSESERFGYTF.

CDR3 DNA: TGTGCCTGGAGTCTGGCAGGGGGCAATCAGCCCCAGCATTTT. It yields the protein CAWSLAGGNQPQHF. The chain recombines TRBV30 with TRBJ1-5, with TRBD1 as a possible D gene (6 bases). V lost 2 bases to trimming and J lost 2 bases, with 10 bases between them. Germline assignment: CDR1 GTSNPN and CDR2 SVGIG (reference sequence). The CDR3 runs 14 residues.

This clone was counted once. Here the CDR3 DNA reads TGTGCCAGCAGCCACGAGGAGAAGGGAGCTAATGAAAAACTGTTTTTT. Residues: CASSHEEKGANEKLFF. This chain connects TRBV11-3 to TRBJ1-4; no clear D. Germline-derived CDR1 and CDR2 are SGHNT and YENEEA. The CDR3 sequence is 16 residues long. V was shortened by 5 bases and J by 3 bases, with 16 bases between the two germline ends.

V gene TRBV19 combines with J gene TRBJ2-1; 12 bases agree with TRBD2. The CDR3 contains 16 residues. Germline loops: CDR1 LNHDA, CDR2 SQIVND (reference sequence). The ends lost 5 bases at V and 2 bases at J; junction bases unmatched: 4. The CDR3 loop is CASSQTSGGTYNEQFF. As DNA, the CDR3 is TGTGCCAGTAGTCAGACTAGCGGGGGCACCTACAATGAGCAGTTCTTC.

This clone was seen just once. For the CDR3, the DNA is TGTGCCAGTAGTAACACCCCTTGGACTAGCGATGAGCAGTTCTTC. This sequence encodes CASSNTPWTSDEQFF. This rearrangement joins TRBV19 to TRBJ2-1; TRBD2 matches at 9 bases. Germline CDR1 LNHDA, CDR2 SQIVND (reference sequence). V was pared by 4 bases and J by 8 bases, with 9 bases of the junction left unmatched. The CDR3 runs 15 residues. The complete variable domain, with remaining parts taken from reference TRBV19 and TRBJ2-1, reads DGGITQSPKYLFRKEGQNVTLSCEQNLNHDAMYWYRQDPGQGLRLIYYSQIVNDFQKGDIAEGYSVSREKKESFPLTVTSAQKNPTAFYLCASSNTPWTSDEQFFGPGTRLTVL.

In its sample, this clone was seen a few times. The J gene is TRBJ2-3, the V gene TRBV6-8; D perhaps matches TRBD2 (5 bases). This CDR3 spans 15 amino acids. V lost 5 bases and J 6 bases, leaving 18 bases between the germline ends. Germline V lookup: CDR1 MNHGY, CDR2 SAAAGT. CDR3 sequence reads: CASSPLTARGDTQYF. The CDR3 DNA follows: TGTGCCAGCAGTCCCCTTACTGCCCGCGGGGATACGCAGTATTTT.

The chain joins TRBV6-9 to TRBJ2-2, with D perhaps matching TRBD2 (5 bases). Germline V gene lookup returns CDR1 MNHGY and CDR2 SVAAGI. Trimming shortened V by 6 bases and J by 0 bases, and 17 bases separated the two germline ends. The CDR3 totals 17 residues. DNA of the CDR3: TGTGCCAGCAGGGGAGCGCGGAGACATCCGAACACCGGGGAGCTGTTTTTT. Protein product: CASRGARRHPNTGELFF.